These 31 T cell receptor beta chains came from one sample sequenced in a study of beta chain features in type 1 diabetes. As every portion of the isolated RNA was reverse transcribed, the sequencing read expressed TCRB transcripts. The assay was immunoSEQ multiplex PCR, and TCRdb's table has in-frame clones only and misses some. The sample records over 120,000 clones, about 12% being singletons. No antigen has been assigned to these receptors. Study-wide results and limits: A moderate, significant TCRB CDR3 shortening appeared in type 1 diabetes across four CD4+ subsets.

The source material was central memory CD4+ T cells from blood. The receptor set was obtained from a man aged 18 to 30 with type 1 diabetes.

This rearrangement joins TRBV5-1 to TRBJ2-1; TRBD2 matches at 11 bases. The CDR3 is made up of 14 amino acids. The germline V gene encodes CDR1 SGHRS and CDR2 YFSETQ. V dropped 4 bases and J dropped 6; count of bases not matched to a gene: 3. The CDR3 bases are TGCGCCAGCAGCCCAGGGACTAGCGGCAATGAGCAGTTCTTC. Protein product: CASSPGTSGNEQFF.

This clone was counted a few times. The chain links TRBV4-1 to TRBJ1-1; tentatively, D is TRBD1 (6 bases). In germline, CDR1 is MGHRA, CDR2 YSYEKL. Deletions cut 0 bases from V and 1 base from J, with 12 bases between. This CDR3 comprises 16 residues. The DNA of the CDR3 is TGCGCCAGCAGCCAAGACCCGGACAGCCAGAACACTGAAGCTTTCTTT. Its protein product is CASSQDPDSQNTEAFF.

This clone was detected only a few times. The chain joins TRBV5-1 to TRBJ2-3, with D perhaps matching TRBD1 (5 bases). The CDR3 contains 15 residues. Germline V gene sequence: CDR1 SGHRS, CDR2 YFSETQ. The V end lost 0 bases, the J end lost 2 bases, and 10 bases lay between the germline ends. The CDR3 nucleotides read TGCGCCAGCAGCTTGGTAGGGGAATACACAGATACGCAGTATTTT. Amino acid sequence: CASSLVGEYTDTQYF.

The rearrangement joins TRBV15 to TRBJ2-3; 9 bases agree with TRBD2. The CDR3 totals 13 residues. Germline loops: CDR1 LNHNV, CDR2 YYDKDF (reference sequence). The V gene end was trimmed by 6 bases and the J gene end by 4 bases; junction bases not matched to a gene: 2. CDR3 coding DNA: TGTGCCACCAGGACTAGCGGCTCAGATACGCAGTATTTT. As protein: CATRTSGSDTQYF.

This chain connects TRBV7-2 to TRBJ2-7, with D unresolved. With 0 bases removed from V and 3 bases from J, the gap between germline ends came to 12 bases. Germline CDR1 reads SGHTA; CDR2 reads FQGNSA. This CDR3 has 15 amino acids. The CDR3 sequence is CASSLAWAAYYEQYF. CDR3 in DNA: TGTGCCAGCAGCTTAGCGTGGGCGGCCTACTACGAGCAGTACTTC.

The chain couples TRBV6-6 to TRBJ2-7; TRBD1 matches at 8 bases. CDR1 is MNHNY, CDR2 SVGAGI, per germline (reference sequence). CDR3 length equals 15 residues. Trimming at V came to 6 bases and at J to 2 bases, leaving 9 bases not matched to a gene. CDR3 residues: CASSRGQGSTYEQYF. CDR3 nucleotide sequence: TGTGCCAGCAGCCGCGGACAGGGAAGTACCTACGAGCAGTACTTC.

The rearrangement links TRBV13 to TRBJ1-2; no clear D. Germline V CDR1 and CDR2: PRHDT, FYEKMQ (reference sequence). V lost 0 bases, J lost 5 bases, and 13 bases lay in between. The CDR3 length is 15 residues. This CDR3 is CASSLGGGKSYGYTF. The CDR3 region has the DNA TGTGCCAGCAGCTTAGGTGGCGGGAAATCGTATGGCTACACCTTC. The whole variable domain, filled in from reference TRBV13 and TRBJ1-2, reads AAGVIQSPRHLIKEKRETATLKCYPIPRHDTVYWYQQGPGQDPQFLISFYEKMQSDKGSIPDRFSAQQFSDYHSELNMSSLELGDSALYFCASSLGGGKSYGYTFGSGTRLTVV.

This chain links TRBV13 with TRBJ2-5; 8 bases match TRBD2. The CDR3 is 15 amino acids. Trimming cost V 2 bases and J 4 bases; bases outside gene matches: 6. CDR1 and CDR2 from the germline V gene are PRHDT and FYEKMQ (reference sequence). CDR3: CASSLIAGGGETQYF. CDR3 coding DNA: TGTGCCAGCAGCTTAATTGCGGGGGGAGGAGAGACCCAGTACTTC. The full variable domain, in which reference TRBV13 and TRBJ2-5 provide the parts outside the CDR3, is AAGVIQSPRHLIKEKRETATLKCYPIPRHDTVYWYQQGPGQDPQFLISFYEKMQSDKGSIPDRFSAQQFSDYHSELNMSSLELGDSALYFCASSLIAGGGETQYFGPGTRLLVL.

This chain links TRBV7-3 with TRBJ2-1; D tentatively reads TRBD1 or TRBD2 (5 bases each). The germline gives CDR1 SGHTA, CDR2 FQGTGA. V lost 1 base and J lost 6, with 16 bases in between. The CDR3 is made up of 16 amino acids. This CDR3 reads CASSLMGPGASNEQFF. The CDR3 DNA reads TGTGCCAGCAGCTTAATGGGCCCCGGGGCTAGCAATGAGCAGTTCTTC.

This clone was counted only a few times. The chain combines TRBV2 with TRBJ1-2; D is uncertain. Trimming took 3 bases from V and 4 from J, leaving 9 bases between them. Germline-derived CDR1 and CDR2 are SNHLY and FYNNEI. This CDR3 contains 13 residues. CDR3 sequence (DNA): TGTGCCAGCAGTGAGGAGGAGATCTATGGCTACACCTTC. Translation gives CASSEEEIYGYTF. The full variable domain, completed using reference TRBV2 and TRBJ1-2, is EPEVTQTPSHQVTQMGQEVILRCVPISNHLYFYWYRQILGQKVEFLVSFYNNEISEKSEIFDDQFSVERPDGSNFTLKIRSTKLEDSAMYFCASSEEEIYGYTFGSGTRLTVV.

This clone was counted many times. J is TRBJ2-3 and V is TRBV5-4, with D maybe TRBD1 (5 bases). Trimming removed 4 bases from V and 5 bases from J, with 20 bases in between. This CDR3 contains 16 residues. Germline lookup yields CDR1 SGHNT and CDR2 YYREEE (reference sequence). The CDR3: CASSIDLQGSGDTQYF. The CDR3 region has the DNA TGTGCCAGCAGCATAGACCTCCAGGGATCTGGAGATACGCAGTATTTT.

This clone has only a few counts. V and J are TRBV4-1 and TRBJ2-1, with 8 bases identical to TRBD2. The CDR3 is 17 amino acids. Germline CDR1 is MGHRA and CDR2 is YSYEKL. With 0 bases clipped from V and 10 bases from J, the junction kept 14 bases outside the gene matches. CDR3 loop: CASSQEDGAGARGEQFF. CDR3 nucleotides: TGCGCCAGCAGCCAAGAGGATGGAGCGGGGGCCCGAGGGGAGCAGTTCTTC.

This clone showed up just a few times. This sequence joins TRBV7-2 and TRBJ2-7; 8 positions match TRBD1. V shed 5 bases and J 7 bases; nucleotides not matched to a gene: 7. Germline CDR1 SGHTA, CDR2 FQGNSA. The CDR3 has 13 amino acids. CDR3 coding DNA: TGTGCCAGCAGCATCGACAGGGGTTGGGAGCAGTACTTC. Translation: CASSIDRGWEQYF.

The table lists this clone with a few counts. The CDR3 loop reads CASSLWVRETQYF. The CDR3 DNA follows: TGTGCCAGCAGCCTGTGGGTGAGGGAGACCCAGTACTTC. The chain carries TRBV9 and TRBJ2-5; D unresolved. The V gene's germline CDR1 is SGDLS and CDR2 YYNGEE. V was cut by 4 bases and J by 5 bases, with 12 bases left in between. The CDR3 has 13 amino acids.

This clone showed up just once. This chain links TRBV27 with TRBJ2-2; the match to TRBD1 covers 8 bases. In germline, CDR1 is MNHEY, CDR2 SMNVEV (reference sequence). The CDR3 spans 15 residues. Unmatched junction bases numbered 7, after V lost 6 bases and J lost 4 bases. CDR3 sequence (DNA): TGTGCCAGCAGCCTGACAGGGGTGGGCACCGGGGAGCTGTTTTTT. It codes for CASSLTGVGTGELFF.

The chain recombines TRBV14 with TRBJ2-7; D is ambiguous. The germline V gene encodes CDR1 SGHDN and CDR2 FVKESK. The V end was cut by 3 bases, the J end by 3 bases, with 15 bases between. This CDR3 comprises 15 residues. CDR3 region: CASSHGPPADYEQYF. The CDR3 DNA sequence: TGTGCCAGCAGCCACGGGCCCCCGGCTGACTACGAGCAGTACTTC.

V is TRBV18 and J is TRBJ2-1; a possible D gene is TRBD2 (5 bases). This CDR3 comprises 13 residues. The germline V and J ends were trimmed by 2 bases and 6 bases, with 8 bases remaining between them. Germline assignment: CDR1 KGHSH and CDR2 LQKENI. The CDR3 loop reads CASSPNSGNEQFF. The CDR3 DNA is TGTGCCAGCTCACCAAACAGCGGCAATGAGCAGTTCTTC.

The V gene is TRBV15, the J gene TRBJ2-3; D is undetermined. Trimming stripped 0 bases from V and 0 bases from J, with 7 bases between. This CDR3 is 15 amino acids long. Germline V gene lookup returns CDR1 LNHNV and CDR2 YYDKDF (reference sequence). CDR3 residues: CATSRDPASTDTQYF. CDR3 DNA: TGTGCCACCAGCAGAGATCCCGCAAGCACAGATACGCAGTATTTT.

The chain links TRBV6-1 to TRBJ2-1; 7 positions match TRBD1. The CDR3 is 14 amino acids. V lost 4 bases and J lost 6; bases outside the gene matches: 6. Germline V CDR1 and CDR2: MNHNS, SASEGT. CDR3 protein: CASSGRQGPNEQFF. CDR3 DNA: TGTGCCAGCAGTGGGAGACAGGGACCCAATGAGCAGTTCTTC.

This clone was picked up a small number of times. V is TRBV5-1 and J is TRBJ1-1; 10 nucleotides match TRBD1. After removal of 4 bases from V and 0 bases from J, the junction contained 6 bases not matched to a gene. This CDR3 has 16 amino acids. Germline V lookup: CDR1 SGHRS, CDR2 YFSETQ. As DNA, the CDR3 is TGCGCCAGCAGCCGGGACAGGGGATTCATGAACACTGAAGCTTTCTTT. Its protein product is CASSRDRGFMNTEAFF.

This clone occurred a few times. V usage is TRBV7-7 and J usage is TRBJ2-5; 8 nucleotides match TRBD2. After removal of 3 bases from V and 1 base from J, the junction contained 1 base not matched to a gene. This CDR3 is 14 amino acids long. In germline, CDR1 is SSHAT, CDR2 FNYEAQ (reference sequence). The CDR3 nucleotides read TGTGCCAGCAGCTTGAGCGGGGGCCAAGAGACCCAGTACTTC. Amino acids: CASSLSGGQETQYF.

The rearrangement links TRBV7-9 to TRBJ1-1; D ambiguous. In germline, CDR1 is SEHNR, CDR2 FQNEAQ (reference sequence). V was pared by 4 bases and J by 3 bases, with 9 bases between. The CDR3 is 13 residues long. This CDR3 is CASSSDGDTEAFF. The CDR3 bases are TGTGCCAGCAGCTCAGATGGGGACACTGAAGCTTTCTTT. Combining the CDR3 with reference TRBV7-9 and TRBJ1-1 gives the whole variable domain DTGVSQNPRHKITKRGQNVTFRCDPISEHNRLYWYRQTLGQGPEFLTYFQNEAQLEKSRLLSDRFSAERPKGSFSTLEIQRTEQGDSAMYLCASSSDGDTEAFFGQGTRLTVV.

Points on this clone: Different DNA sequences within this sample yield the same CDR3. V and J are TRBV7-2 and TRBJ2-3, with 8 bases identical to TRBD2. Per germline, CDR1 SGHTA and CDR2 FQGNSA. The V gene end was trimmed by 6 bases and the J gene end by 2 bases; junction bases not matched to a gene: 7. This CDR3 has 15 amino acids. As DNA, the CDR3 is TGTGCCAGCAGATCTAGCGGGCTGCTCACAGATACGCAGTATTTT. Encoded protein: CASRSSGLLTDTQYF.

This clone occurred a few times. This chain uses TRBV7-2 with TRBJ1-6; the D is unclear. The germline V gene encodes CDR1 SGHTA and CDR2 FQGNSA. Trimming left V 5 bases short and J 5 bases short, with 10 bases between. This CDR3 spans 14 amino acids. CDR3 DNA: TGTGCCAGCAGCCCCTTTAGGGATAATTCACCCCTCCACTTT. Encoded protein: CASSPFRDNSPLHF.

This sequence joins TRBV5-1 and TRBJ2-5; D not certain. Germline V gene lookup returns CDR1 SGHRS and CDR2 YFSETQ. The CDR3 consists of 14 residues. V shed 4 bases and J shed 1 base, with 11 bases lying between them. CDR3 DNA sequence: TGCGCCAGCAGCCCCGAACGACTCCAAGAGACCCAGTACTTC. Encoded protein: CASSPERLQETQYF.

This clone has more than one count but fewer than ten. The V and J genes are TRBV21-1 and TRBJ2-1; the listed D gene, TRBD2, was not tested against the DNA. TRBV21-1 is deemed a pseudogene. The CDR3 has 11 residues. CDR3 sequence (DNA): TGTGCCAGCAGCAAAGAGTACCTAACGCTCTTC. This gives the protein CASSKEYLTLF.

This clone has a handful of counts. The chain combines TRBV4-1 with TRBJ1-2; D is perhaps TRBD1 (5 bases). The CDR3 is made up of 14 amino acids. The V end lost 0 bases, the J end lost 5 bases, and 10 bases lay between the germline ends. Germline V gene sequence: CDR1 MGHRA, CDR2 YSYEKL. The CDR3 region is CASSQETRGYGYTF. CDR3 sequence (DNA): TGCGCCAGCAGCCAAGAGACCCGGGGGTATGGCTACACCTTC.

This clone was found a few times. The chain joins TRBV10-3 to TRBJ1-6; D unresolved. V was trimmed by 2 bases and J by 9 bases, leaving 8 bases between them. From germline, CDR1 is ENHRY and CDR2 SYGVKD. The CDR3 extends over 13 amino acids. The CDR3 DNA reads TGTGCCATCAGTGAGGTTGGGTCTTCACCCCTCCACTTT. It translates to CAISEVGSSPLHF.

Concerning this clone itself: Other DNA sequences from this sample encode an identical CDR3 as well. CDR3 bases: TGTGCCAGCAGCCCCGGGACGATTCAAGAGACCCAGTACTTC. It translates to CASSPGTIQETQYF. The chain carries TRBV9 and TRBJ2-5; the D call may be TRBD1 or TRBD2 (5 bases each). With 4 bases removed from V and 2 bases from J, the gap between germline ends came to 12 bases. The germline gives CDR1 SGDLS, CDR2 YYNGEE. This CDR3 is built from 14 residues.

This clone was detected a few times. The V gene is TRBV27, the J gene TRBJ2-4; 7 bases are shared with TRBD1. Germline trimming cut 5 bases from V and 9 bases from J; bases unmatched to any gene: 4. Germline V gives CDR1 MNHEY, CDR2 SMNVEV (reference sequence). This CDR3 has 12 amino acids. The CDR3 DNA reads TGTGCCAGCAGTGGTTACAGGGGCATTCAGTACTTC. Amino acid sequence: CASSGYRGIQYF.

This clone was seen repeatedly, ten times or more. This chain uses TRBV9 with TRBJ2-1, with 7 bases that match TRBD1. The V segment lost 0 bases and the J segment 8 bases; nucleotides outside the gene matches: 8. CDR3 length: 15 amino acids. The germline CDR1 and CDR2 sequences are SGDLS and YYNGEE. The DNA of the CDR3 is TGTGCCAGCAGCGTAGCTCCCACAGGGGACGATGAGCAGTTCTTC. Its translation: CASSVAPTGDDEQFF.